These 26 T cell receptor beta chains originate from one sample sequenced in a study of identifying expanded T cells in peripheral blood. Assay: immunoSEQ multiplex PCR; the TCRdb copy retains only in-frame clones and omits some. The sample has 95,000 or so clones, roughly 86% seen once. Sequenced: blood. Receptor source: a person aged 18 to 75 in good health.

The chain couples TRBV6-5 to TRBJ1-1; 7 bases are a match to TRBD1. The CDR3 runs to 14 residues. Germline CDR1 reads MNHEY; CDR2 reads SVGAGI. Trimming at V came to 5 bases and at J to 0 bases, leaving 3 bases not matched to a gene. The CDR3: CASSRDSLNTEAFF. The CDR3 nucleotides read TGTGCCAGCAGTAGGGACAGCTTGAACACTGAAGCTTTCTTT.

The DNA for the CDR3 is TGTGCCAGCAGCTTGGATCCCCTACCCGTGGAGACCCAGTACTTC. Its protein product is CASSLDPLPVETQYF. The chain employs TRBV11-3 and TRBJ2-5; no reliable D call. Germline V lookup: CDR1 SGHNT, CDR2 YENEEA. V lost 3 bases and J 5 bases, leaving 16 bases between the germline ends. The CDR3 has 15 residues.

V and J are TRBV27 and TRBJ1-1; D remains unclear. The CDR3 loop spans 11 amino acids. V was trimmed by 5 bases and J by 2 bases, leaving 3 bases between them. The V gene's germline CDR1 is MNHEY and CDR2 SMNVEV (reference sequence). The CDR3 region is CASSDNTEAFF. DNA for the CDR3: TGTGCCAGCAGTGATAACACTGAAGCTTTCTTT.

The chain is built from TRBV7-9 and TRBJ2-5; D uncertain. The CDR3 covers 12 residues. CDR1 SEHNR and CDR2 FQNEAQ come from the germline V gene (reference sequence). V shed 6 bases and J shed 5 bases, with 10 bases lying between them. The DNA of the CDR3 is TGTGCCAGCAGTTCCCTTAGCGAGACCCAGTACTTC. The encoded protein is CASSSLSETQYF.

The chain is built from TRBV5-6 and TRBJ2-1; TRBD1 matches 9 bases. Germline lookup yields CDR1 SGHDT and CDR2 YYEEEE. This CDR3 has 16 amino acids. Trimming at V came to 2 bases and at J to 0 bases, leaving 3 bases not matched to a gene. In DNA form, the CDR3 reads TGTGCCAGCAGCTTCGGGACAGGGAGCTCCTACAATGAGCAGTTCTTC. Protein product: CASSFGTGSSYNEQFF.

V gene TRBV11-3 combines with J gene TRBJ2-5, with TRBD1 as a possible D gene (6 bases). The CDR3 sequence is 14 residues long. Germline values: CDR1 SGHNT, CDR2 YENEEA. Deletions cut 5 bases from V and 5 bases from J, with 15 bases between. The CDR3 here is CASSPRQEGETQYF. CDR3 nucleotides: TGTGCCAGCAGCCCCCGACAGGAAGGGGAGACCCAGTACTTC.

The chain employs TRBV25-1 and TRBJ1-5; D is unclear. From germline, CDR1 is MGHDK and CDR2 SYGVNS. The V end lost 1 base, the J end lost 2 bases, and 6 bases lay between the germline ends. CDR3 length equals 14 residues. CDR3 bases: TGTGCCAGCAGTGAATGGGGAGGCAATCAGCCCCAGCATTTT. It translates to CASSEWGGNQPQHF. The full variable domain, with the rest looked up from reference TRBV25-1 and TRBJ1-5, is EADIYQTPRYLVIGTGKKITLECSQTMGHDKMYWYQQDPGMELHLIHYSYGVNSTEKGDLSSESTVSRIRTEHFPLTLESARPSHTSQYLCASSEWGGNQPQHFGDGTRLSIL.

The genes are TRBV6-5 and TRBJ1-1; perhaps TRBD1 as D (5 bases). Germline V gene lookup returns CDR1 MNHEY and CDR2 SVGAGI. Deletions cut 4 bases from V and 1 base from J, with 10 bases between. CDR3 size: 14 residues. The CDR3 sequence: CASSLIGTNTEAFF. The DNA of the CDR3 is TGTGCCAGCAGTTTAATCGGGACGAACACTGAAGCTTTCTTT.

The chain couples TRBV7-9 to TRBJ2-7; 10 nucleotides line up with TRBD1. This CDR3 spans 19 amino acids. From germline, CDR1 is SEHNR and CDR2 FQNEAQ (reference sequence). V lost 3 bases and J lost 0; bases outside the gene matches: 14. CDR3 residues: CASSFTETGTGALSYEQYF. The CDR3 DNA is TGTGCCAGCAGCTTTACCGAGACCGGGACAGGGGCCCTCTCCTACGAGCAGTACTTC.

This chain links TRBV2 with TRBJ2-5, with D perhaps TRBD1 (6 bases). Germline lookup yields CDR1 SNHLY and CDR2 FYNNEI. The CDR3 contains 14 residues. V was trimmed by 4 bases and J by 4 bases, leaving 13 bases between them. CDR3 region: CASSAGGRGETQYF. The CDR3 DNA reads TGTGCCAGCAGTGCCGGAGGCAGGGGAGAGACCCAGTACTTC.

For this clone: Distinct nucleotide sequences in the sample also encode this CDR3. The genes are TRBV11-2 and TRBJ1-1; unclear D gene. CDR1 is SGHAT, CDR2 FQNNGV, per germline. Trimming removed 3 bases at V and 4 bases at J, with 9 bases between. CDR3 length: 13 amino acids. CDR3 in DNA: TGTGCCAGCAGCTTCACCGGTCGCACTGAAGCTTTCTTT. Translating it yields CASSFTGRTEAFF.

CDR3: CASSQSVMGHTEAFF. The CDR3 DNA follows: TGCGCCAGCAGCCAGTCGGTGATGGGTCACACTGAAGCTTTCTTT. The chain is built from TRBV4-3 and TRBJ1-1, with D uncertain. The V gene lost 3 bases and the J gene lost 3 bases, with 14 bases spanning the gap. Germline-derived CDR1 and CDR2 are LGHNA and YSLEER. The length of the CDR3 is 15 residues.

This chain joins TRBV9 and TRBJ1-1; the D is unclear. Trimming pared 0 bases from V and 0 bases from J, leaving 9 bases between. The germline CDR1 and CDR2 sequences are SGDLS and YYNGEE. The CDR3 is made up of 15 amino acids. The CDR3 region has the DNA TGTGCCAGCAGCGTAGAGCCAGAGATGAACACTGAAGCTTTCTTT. It yields the protein CASSVEPEMNTEAFF.

This chain links TRBV6-6 with TRBJ1-1, with TRBD1 matching 8 bases. The germline CDR1 and CDR2 sequences are MNHNY and SVGAGI (reference sequence). The CDR3 runs 15 residues. V lost 6 bases, J lost 4 bases, and 10 bases stayed unmatched. The CDR3 protein is CASSTRTGPSTEAFF. DNA of the CDR3: TGTGCCAGCAGCACCAGGACAGGGCCCTCCACTGAAGCTTTCTTT.

The chain is built from TRBV27 and TRBJ1-4; a weak D match, TRBD1 (6 bases). V was clipped by 3 bases and J by 4 bases, with 18 bases between them. Germline lookup yields CDR1 MNHEY and CDR2 SMNVEV (reference sequence). The CDR3 runs 17 residues. CDR3 DNA: TGTGCCAGCAGTTTGACAGGCCTTAAAACCTTTAATGAAAAACTGTTTTTT. It codes for CASSLTGLKTFNEKLFF.

V usage is TRBV9 and J usage is TRBJ1-2, with 11 nucleotides matching TRBD1. V lost 7 bases to trimming and J lost 3 bases; unmatched junction nucleotides: 2. CDR1 is SGDLS and CDR2 is YYNGEE in the germline V gene. The CDR3 has 13 amino acids. The CDR3 is CASGTGGHYGYTF. CDR3 DNA: TGTGCCAGCGGGACAGGGGGTCACTATGGCTACACCTTC. Variable domain in full (rest from reference TRBV9 and TRBJ1-2): DSGVTQTPKHLITATGQRVTLRCSPRSGDLSVYWYQQSLDQGLQFLIQYYNGEERAKGNILERFSAQQFPDLHSELNLSSLELGDSALYFCASGTGGHYGYTFGSGTRLTVV.

This chain uses TRBV5-1 with TRBJ1-6; 7 bases match TRBD1. After removal of 1 base from V and 9 bases from J, the junction contained 7 bases not matched to a gene. The germline V gene has CDR1 SGHRS and CDR2 YFSETQ. This CDR3 region has 15 residues. The CDR3 here is CASSLTTGRGSPLHF. The CDR3 DNA reads TGCGCCAGCAGCTTGACGACAGGGAGGGGTTCACCCCTCCACTTT.

This clone was recorded only once. The J gene is TRBJ1-1, the V gene TRBV7-8; D is unclear. Germline loops: CDR1 SGHVS, CDR2 FQNEAQ. V was clipped by 5 bases and J by 0 bases, with 10 bases between them. There are 14 residues in the CDR3. The CDR3 reads CASSPTVLNTEAFF. The CDR3 DNA follows: TGTGCCAGCAGCCCGACGGTTTTGAACACTGAAGCTTTCTTT.

The rearrangement joins TRBV5-1 to TRBJ1-1, with D tentatively TRBD1 (5 bases). CDR3 length: 16 residues. Germline V gives CDR1 SGHRS, CDR2 YFSETQ. The ends were cut back, 0 bases at V and 1 base at J, with 13 bases in the middle. CDR3 nucleotides: TGCGCCAGCAGCTTGGCGGGGTTAGGGGCGAACACTGAAGCTTTCTTT. The encoded protein is CASSLAGLGANTEAFF.

J is TRBJ2-7 and V is TRBV19, with D perhaps TRBD1 (5 bases). The CDR3 has 14 residues. CDR1 is LNHDA, CDR2 SQIVND, per germline (reference sequence). With 5 bases removed from V and 4 bases from J, the gap between germline ends came to 15 bases. CDR3 coding DNA: TGTGCCAGTAGTTTTCGGAAAGGGGATTACGAGCAGTACTTC. Residues: CASSFRKGDYEQYF.

J is TRBJ2-1 and V is TRBV7-6; D is perhaps TRBD2 (5 bases). The CDR3 is 14 amino acids. Germline CDR1 and CDR2: SGHVS and FNYEAQ. V lost 1 base, J lost 9 bases, and 13 bases lay in between. The CDR3 loop reads CASSLDFTSREQFF. Here the CDR3 DNA reads TGTGCCAGCAGCTTAGATTTTACTAGTCGTGAGCAGTTCTTC. The whole variable domain, remainder taken from reference TRBV7-6 and TRBJ2-1, is GAGVSQSPRYKVTKRGQDVALRCDPISGHVSLYWYRQALGQGPEFLTYFNYEAQQDKSGLPNDRFSAERPEGSISTLTIQRTEQRDSAMYRCASSLDFTSREQFFGPGTRLTVL.

The rearrangement joins TRBV4-3 to TRBJ1-5; D unclear. Germline V lookup: CDR1 LGHNA, CDR2 YSLEER. V was trimmed by 0 bases and J by 0 bases, leaving 12 bases between them. The CDR3 has 17 residues. CDR3 loop: CASSQELLGISNQPQHF. In DNA form, the CDR3 reads TGCGCCAGCAGCCAAGAGCTCCTCGGGATTAGCAATCAGCCCCAGCATTTT.

The table lists this clone with a few counts. The genes are TRBV18 and TRBJ1-5; D gene ambiguous. The ends were cut back, 2 bases at V and 5 bases at J, with 7 bases in the middle. Germline V lookup: CDR1 KGHSH, CDR2 LQKENI. The CDR3 consists of 13 residues. The DNA for the CDR3 is TGTGCCAGCTCACCAGCGGAATATCAGCCCCAGCATTTT. It codes for CASSPAEYQPQHF. Full variable domain (missing parts from reference TRBV18 and TRBJ1-5): NAGVMQNPRHLVRRRGQEARLRCSPMKGHSHVYWYRQLPEEGLKFMVYLQKENIIDESGMPKERFSAEFPKEGPSILRIQQVVRGDSAAYFCASSPAEYQPQHFGDGTRLSIL.

V is TRBV4-1 and J is TRBJ1-4, with D possibly matching TRBD1 (5 bases). This CDR3 has 15 residues. Looked up from germline, CDR1 is MGHRA and CDR2 is YSYEKL. V was shortened by 1 base and J by 8 bases, with 14 bases between the two germline ends. In DNA form, the CDR3 reads TGCGCCAGCAGCCAAGGTGAGGGGTTCCGGGAAAAACTGTTTTTT. It is translated as CASSQGEGFREKLFF.

CDR3 residues: CASSFHNRMANEQFF. The CDR3 coding sequence is TGTGCCAGCAGTTTTCACAACCGAATGGCCAATGAGCAGTTCTTC. V and J are TRBV27 and TRBJ2-1; the D is unclear. Germline V CDR1 and CDR2: MNHEY, SMNVEV (reference sequence). The CDR3 is made up of 15 amino acids. V was pared by 3 bases and J by 6 bases, with 15 bases between.

V usage is TRBV11-2 and J usage is TRBJ1-3; 9 bases align to TRBD1. Germline V gene lookup returns CDR1 SGHAT and CDR2 FQNNGV. Unmatched junction bases numbered 1, after V lost 5 bases and J lost 2 bases. CDR3 size: 14 residues. In DNA form, the CDR3 reads TGTGCCAGCAGCCGGGACAGGGCTGGAAACACCATATATTTT. This gives the protein CASSRDRAGNTIYF.